This T cell receptor (beta chain) appears in the sequencing data of a study of CD8 T cells in Susac syndrome. Roughly 0.45 to 1 ug RNA was reverse transcribed with random hexamers. A multiplex approach, immunoSEQ multiplex PCR, amplified TCR beta CDR3 across 54 Vbeta and 13 Jbeta. Using its own MiXCR run on the immunoSEQ multiplex PCR reads, TCRdb lists one record per CDR3 protein. The sample holds about 200,000 distinct CDR3 sequences, 95% seen once. V was shortened by 5 bases and J by 0 bases, with 11 bases between the two germline ends. Germline CDR1 is SNHLY and CDR2 is FYNNEI. The CDR3 has 15 residues. Included as multiple sclerosis controls were treatment-naive patients who had stable or active relapsing-remitting disease.

The TCR comes from a human donor with multiple sclerosis. Sequenced: CD4+ T cells from PBMCs. The chain links TRBV2 to TRBJ1-5; maybe TRBD1 (5 bases). In DNA form, the CDR3 reads TGTGCCAGCAGTAGGACACCAGATAGCAATCAGCCCCAGCATTTT. This codes for CASSRTPDSNQPQHF.